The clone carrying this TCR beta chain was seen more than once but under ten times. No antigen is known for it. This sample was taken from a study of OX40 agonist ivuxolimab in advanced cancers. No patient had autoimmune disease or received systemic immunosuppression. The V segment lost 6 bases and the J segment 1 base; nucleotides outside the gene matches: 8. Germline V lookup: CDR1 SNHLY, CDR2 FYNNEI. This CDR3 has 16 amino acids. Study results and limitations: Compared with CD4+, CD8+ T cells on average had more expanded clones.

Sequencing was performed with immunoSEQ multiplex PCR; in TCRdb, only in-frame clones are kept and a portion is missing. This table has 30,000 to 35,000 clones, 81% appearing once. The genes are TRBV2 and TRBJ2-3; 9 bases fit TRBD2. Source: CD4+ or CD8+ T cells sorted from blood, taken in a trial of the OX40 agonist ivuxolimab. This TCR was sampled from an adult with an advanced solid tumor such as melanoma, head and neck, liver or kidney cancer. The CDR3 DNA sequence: TGTGCCAGCAGGCCCACGGGCGGGGGGGGCACAGATACGCAGTATTTT. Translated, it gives CASRPTGGGGTDTQYF. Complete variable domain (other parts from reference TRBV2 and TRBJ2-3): EPEVTQTPSHQVTQMGQEVILRCVPISNHLYFYWYRQILGQKVEFLVSFYNNEISEKSEIFDDQFSVERPDGSNFTLKIRSTKLEDSAMYFCASRPTGGGGTDTQYFGPGTRLTVL.